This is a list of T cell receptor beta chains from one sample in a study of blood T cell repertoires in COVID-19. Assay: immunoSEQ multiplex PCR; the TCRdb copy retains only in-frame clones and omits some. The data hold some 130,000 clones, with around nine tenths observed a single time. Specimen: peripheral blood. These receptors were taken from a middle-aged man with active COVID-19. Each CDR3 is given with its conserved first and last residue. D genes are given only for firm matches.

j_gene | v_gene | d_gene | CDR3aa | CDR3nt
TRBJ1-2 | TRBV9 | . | CASSVERVSNYGYTF | TGTGCCAGCAGCGTAGAACGGGTCAGTAACTATGGCTACACCTTC
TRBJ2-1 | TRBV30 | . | CASAPGGSYNEQFF | TGTGCCTCCGCCCCCGGGGGAAGCTACAATGAGCAGTTCTTC
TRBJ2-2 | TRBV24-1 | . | CATRGQTANTGELFF | TGTGCCACCAGAGGACAAACCGCGAACACCGGGGAGCTGTTTTTT
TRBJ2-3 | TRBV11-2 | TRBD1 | CASKSRGQSDTQYF | TGTGCCAGCAAATCGAGGGGGCAGTCGGATACGCAGTATTTT
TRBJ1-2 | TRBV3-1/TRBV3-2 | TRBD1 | CASGSGQLAPYGYTF | TGTGCCAGCGGATCGGGACAGCTCGCACCCTATGGCTACACCTTC
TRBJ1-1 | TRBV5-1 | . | CASRNWTALNTEAFF | TGCGCCAGCAGAAACTGGACTGCCTTGAACACTGAAGCTTTCTTT
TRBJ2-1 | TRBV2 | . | CASSEGQGEQFF | TGTGCCAGCAGTGAAGGGCAGGGAGAGCAGTTCTTC
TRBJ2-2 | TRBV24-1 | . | CATSDSSRDIYTGELFF | TGTGCCACCAGTGATTCGAGTCGGGACATTTACACCGGGGAGCTGTTTTTT
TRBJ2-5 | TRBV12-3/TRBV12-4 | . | CASSLGDGTQYF | TGTGCCAGCAGTTTAGGAGATGGGACCCAGTACTTC
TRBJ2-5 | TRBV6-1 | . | CASSERARQRRETQYF | TGTGCCAGCAGTGAAAGGGCGAGACAGAGGAGAGAGACCCAGTACTTC
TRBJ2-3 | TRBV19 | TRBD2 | CASRLAGYPSTSTDTQYF | TGTGCCAGTAGGCTAGCGGGGTACCCCTCCACTAGCACAGATACGCAGTATTTT
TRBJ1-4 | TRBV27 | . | CASSYRSGQNEKLFF | TGTGCCAGCAGCTACCGCTCGGGACAAAATGAAAAACTGTTTTTT
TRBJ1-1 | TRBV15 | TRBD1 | CATSTRTGKNTEAFF | TGTGCCACCAGCACCCGGACAGGGAAGAACACTGAAGCTTTCTTT